The 17 T cell receptor beta chains below come from one sample, sequenced in a study of CXCR3-negative and CXCR3-positive naive CD8 T cells. Through 5' RACE with UMI labels, the TRB cDNA libraries were prepared. TCRdb reprocessed the 5' RACE reads; each CDR3 protein has one entry and no DNA is given. This repertoire includes fewer than 55,000 distinct CDR3 sequences. The sample taken for sequencing was naive CXCR3- CD8+ T cells from blood. The subset is: CD45RO-CCR7+CD27+CD95- naive CD8+ T cells lacking CXCR3 (TNR3-). All receptors come from a human donor in good health. Some clones in this sample may be carry-over from other donors' samples.

The chain has TRBV4-3 and TRBJ1-4; TCRdb gives TRBD1 as the D gene, but with no DNA this cannot be confirmed. Germline CDR1 reads LGHNA; CDR2 reads YSLEER. This CDR3 spans 18 amino acids. This CDR3 is CASSQDPPEAYQFEKLFF.

V gene TRBV7-6 combines with J gene TRBJ2-1. The V gene's germline CDR1 is SGHVS and CDR2 FNYEAQ. This CDR3 is 15 amino acids long. The CDR3 is CASSTSGVIYNEQFF.

The rearrangement uses TRBV5-1 and TRBJ1-4. This CDR3 region has 16 residues. Germline assignment: CDR1 SGHRS and CDR2 YFSETQ. The CDR3 spells CASSPAKGDINEKLFF.

The chain joins TRBV27 to TRBJ2-3. CDR1 and CDR2 (germline): MNHEY, SMNVEV (reference sequence). This CDR3 spans 14 amino acids. CDR3 loop: CASSDPASTDTQYF.

This CDR3 is CSVEDERGRNYGYTF. V usage is TRBV29-1 and J usage is TRBJ1-2. The CDR3 extends over 15 amino acids. The V gene's germline CDR1 is SQVTM and CDR2 ANQGSEA. Full variable domain (missing parts from reference TRBV29-1 and TRBJ1-2): SAVISQKPSRDICQRGTSLTIQCQVDSQVTMMFWYRQQPGQSLTLIATANQGSEATYESGFVIDKFPISRPNLTFSTLTVSNMSPEDSSIYLCSVEDERGRNYGYTFGSGTRLTVV.

The chain links TRBV25-1 to TRBJ2-3. Germline CDR1 and CDR2: MGHDK and SYGVNS. The CDR3 is 14 amino acids. CDR3: CASSEYFSTDTQYF.

The V and J genes are TRBV4-1 and TRBJ2-1; the TCRdb D gene call, TRBD2, has no DNA to confirm it. Per germline, CDR1 MGHRA and CDR2 YSYEKL. The CDR3 sequence is 13 residues long. CDR3 in amino acids: CASSPVGYNEQFF.

The V gene is TRBV7-2, the J gene TRBJ2-1; the D call of TRBD1 rests on TCRdb alone, since no DNA is present to check it. The CDR3 has 16 amino acids. Germline lookup yields CDR1 SGHTA and CDR2 FQGNSA. CDR3 region: CASSLLRGGGWNEQFF.

The chain's CDR3 is CATIGARRDNYGYTF. The V call is TRBV24-1, the J call TRBJ1-2. From germline, CDR1 is KGHDR and CDR2 SFDVKD. This CDR3 contains 15 residues.

This chain links TRBV4-2 with TRBJ2-1; absent DNA, TCRdb's TRBD2 call cannot be checked. Germline V CDR1 and CDR2: LGHNA, YNFKEQ. The CDR3 covers 15 residues. The chain's CDR3 is CASSQVLADYNEQFF.

The V and J genes are TRBV12-3 or TRBV12-4 and TRBJ1-5; the D gene TCRdb calls, TRBD1, cannot be checked with no DNA. CDR3 length: 14 residues. This CDR3 is CASSLTGAPQPQHF.

The V and J genes are TRBV7-9 and TRBJ1-1. Germline V CDR1 and CDR2: SEHNR, FQNEAQ (reference sequence). The CDR3 is made up of 11 amino acids. CDR3 sequence: CASSYDTEAFF.

V is TRBV11-2 and J is TRBJ2-7; TCRdb picks TRBD2, but there is no DNA to check that call. Per the germline V gene, CDR1 is SGHAT and CDR2 is FQNNGV. The CDR3 length is 20 residues. The CDR3 loop reads CASSLVPQEGPVPVNYEQYF.

The rearrangement uses TRBV5-1 and TRBJ2-7; absent DNA, TCRdb's TRBD1 call cannot be checked. CDR1 SGHRS and CDR2 YFSETQ come from the germline V gene. The CDR3 runs 13 residues. The CDR3 region is CASSSTGYLEQYF.

The chain is built from TRBV15 and TRBJ1-2; TCRdb's D gene call, TRBD1, goes unchecked for lack of DNA. There are 15 residues in the CDR3. Germline CDR1 LNHNV, CDR2 YYDKDF (reference sequence). The CDR3 reads CATSRAGDVNYGYTF.

V usage is TRBV28 and J usage is TRBJ2-3. This CDR3 is built from 14 residues. The germline CDR1 and CDR2 sequences are MDHEN and SYDVKM. CDR3 protein: CASSYYDSTDTQYF.

V and J are TRBV20-1 and TRBJ2-7; TCRdb picks TRBD2, but there is no DNA to check that call. The CDR3 has 15 residues. CDR1 and CDR2 (germline): DFQATT, SNEGSKA (reference sequence). The CDR3 is CSARDVGWASYEQYF.